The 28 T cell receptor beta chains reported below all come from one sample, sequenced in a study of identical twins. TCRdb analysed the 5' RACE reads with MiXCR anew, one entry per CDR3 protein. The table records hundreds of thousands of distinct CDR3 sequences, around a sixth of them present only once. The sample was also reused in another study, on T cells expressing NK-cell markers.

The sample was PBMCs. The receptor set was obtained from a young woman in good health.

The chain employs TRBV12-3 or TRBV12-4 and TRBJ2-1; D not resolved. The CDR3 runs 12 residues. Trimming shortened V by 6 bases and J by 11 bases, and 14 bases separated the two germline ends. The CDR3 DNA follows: TGTGCCAGCAGCACGAGCGCCCCCCAGCAGTTCTTC. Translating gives CASSTSAPQQFF.

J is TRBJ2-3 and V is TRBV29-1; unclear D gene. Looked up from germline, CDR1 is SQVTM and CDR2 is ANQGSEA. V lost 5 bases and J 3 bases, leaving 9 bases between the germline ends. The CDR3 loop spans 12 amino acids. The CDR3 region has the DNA TGCAGCGTTTTAGAAGGGACAGATACGCAGTATTTT. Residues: CSVLEGTDTQYF.

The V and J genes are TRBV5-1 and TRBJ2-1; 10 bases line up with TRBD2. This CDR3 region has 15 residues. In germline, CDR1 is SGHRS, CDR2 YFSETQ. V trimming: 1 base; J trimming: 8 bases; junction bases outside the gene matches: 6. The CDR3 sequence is CASSLLAGVVDEQFF. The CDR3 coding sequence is TGCGCCAGCAGCTTGCTAGCGGGAGTTGTGGATGAGCAGTTCTTC.

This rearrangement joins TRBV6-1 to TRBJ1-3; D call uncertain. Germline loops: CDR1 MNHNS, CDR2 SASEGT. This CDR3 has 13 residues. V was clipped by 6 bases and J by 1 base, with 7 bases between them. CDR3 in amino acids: CASRQTSGNTIYF. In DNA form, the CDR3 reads TGTGCCAGCAGACAGACATCTGGAAACACCATATATTTT.

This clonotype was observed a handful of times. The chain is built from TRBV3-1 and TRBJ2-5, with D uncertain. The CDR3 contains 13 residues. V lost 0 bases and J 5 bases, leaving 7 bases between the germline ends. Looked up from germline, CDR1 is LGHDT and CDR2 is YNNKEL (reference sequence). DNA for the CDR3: TGTGCCAGCAGCCAAGATCCAACGGAGACCCAGTACTTC. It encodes CASSQDPTETQYF.

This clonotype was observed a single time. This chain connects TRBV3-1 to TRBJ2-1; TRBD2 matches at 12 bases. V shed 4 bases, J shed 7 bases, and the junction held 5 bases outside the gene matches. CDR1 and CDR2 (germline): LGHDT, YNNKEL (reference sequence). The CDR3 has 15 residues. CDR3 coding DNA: TGTGCCAGCAGCCCGACTAGCGGGGGAAAGAATGAGCAGTTCTTC. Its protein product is CASSPTSGGKNEQFF.

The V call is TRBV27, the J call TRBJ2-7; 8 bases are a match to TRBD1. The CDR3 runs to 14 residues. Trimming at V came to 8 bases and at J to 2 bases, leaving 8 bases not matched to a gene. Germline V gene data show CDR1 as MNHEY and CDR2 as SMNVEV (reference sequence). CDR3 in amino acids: CASSTGATPYEQYF. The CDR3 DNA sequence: TGTGCCAGCTCGACAGGGGCGACCCCCTACGAGCAGTACTTC.

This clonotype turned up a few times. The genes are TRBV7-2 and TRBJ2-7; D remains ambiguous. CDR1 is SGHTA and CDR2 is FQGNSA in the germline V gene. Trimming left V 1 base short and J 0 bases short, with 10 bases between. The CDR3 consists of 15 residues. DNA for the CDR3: TGTGCCAGCAGCTTAGATCCCGGTAACTCCTACGAGCAGTACTTC. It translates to CASSLDPGNSYEQYF.

CDR3 sequence reads: CASSLGVYHNEQFF. Here the CDR3 DNA reads TGCGCCAGCAGCTTGGGCGTCTACCACAATGAGCAGTTCTTC. V is TRBV5-1 and J is TRBJ2-1; D is unclear. V was clipped by 0 bases and J by 5 bases, with 9 bases between them. From germline, CDR1 is SGHRS and CDR2 YFSETQ. The CDR3 spans 14 residues.

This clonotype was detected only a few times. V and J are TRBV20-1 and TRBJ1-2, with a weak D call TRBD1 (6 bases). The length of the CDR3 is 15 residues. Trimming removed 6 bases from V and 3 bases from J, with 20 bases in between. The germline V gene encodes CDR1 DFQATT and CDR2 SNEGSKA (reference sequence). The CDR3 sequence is CSARPGTYFDYGYTF. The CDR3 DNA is TGCAGTGCCAGACCGGGGACATACTTTGACTATGGCTACACCTTC.

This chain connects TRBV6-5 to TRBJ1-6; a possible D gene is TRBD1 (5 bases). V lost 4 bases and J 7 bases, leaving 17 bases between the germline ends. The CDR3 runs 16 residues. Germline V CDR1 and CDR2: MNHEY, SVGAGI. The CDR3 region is CASSFDSQKTNSPLHF. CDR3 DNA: TGTGCCAGCAGTTTCGACAGTCAGAAAACGAATTCACCCCTCCACTTT.

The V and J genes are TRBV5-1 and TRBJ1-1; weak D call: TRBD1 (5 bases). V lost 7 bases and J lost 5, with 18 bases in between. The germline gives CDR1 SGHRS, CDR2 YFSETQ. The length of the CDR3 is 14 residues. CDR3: CASFPGGGWTEAFF. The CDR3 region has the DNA TGCGCCAGCTTTCCCGGGGGGGGATGGACTGAAGCTTTCTTT.

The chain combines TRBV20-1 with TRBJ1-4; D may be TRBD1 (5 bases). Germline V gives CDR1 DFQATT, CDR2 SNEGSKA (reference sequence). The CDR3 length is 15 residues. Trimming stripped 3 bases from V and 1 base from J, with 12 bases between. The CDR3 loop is CSARREGITNEKLFF. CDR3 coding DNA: TGCAGTGCTAGGAGGGAGGGGATAACTAATGAAAAACTGTTTTTT.

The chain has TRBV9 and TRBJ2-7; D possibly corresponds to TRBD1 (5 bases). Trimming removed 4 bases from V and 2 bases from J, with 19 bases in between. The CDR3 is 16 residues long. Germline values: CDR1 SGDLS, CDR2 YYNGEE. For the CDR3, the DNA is TGTGCCAGCAGCCCAAACCCACAGGCCTCCCCCTACGAGCAGTACTTC. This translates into CASSPNPQASPYEQYF.

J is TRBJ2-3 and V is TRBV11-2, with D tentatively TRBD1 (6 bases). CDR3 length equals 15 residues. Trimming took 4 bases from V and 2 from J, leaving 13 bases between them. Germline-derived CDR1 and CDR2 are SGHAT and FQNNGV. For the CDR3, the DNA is TGTGCCAGCAGCTACCCCCCAGGGGTCACAGATACGCAGTATTTT. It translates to CASSYPPGVTDTQYF.

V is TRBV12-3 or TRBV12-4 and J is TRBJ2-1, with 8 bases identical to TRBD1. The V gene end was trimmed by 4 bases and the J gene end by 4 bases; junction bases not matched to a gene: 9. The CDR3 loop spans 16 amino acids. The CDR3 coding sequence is TGTGCCAGCAGTTCCCAGGGGACAGGTGCATACAATGAGCAGTTCTTC. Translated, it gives CASSSQGTGAYNEQFF.

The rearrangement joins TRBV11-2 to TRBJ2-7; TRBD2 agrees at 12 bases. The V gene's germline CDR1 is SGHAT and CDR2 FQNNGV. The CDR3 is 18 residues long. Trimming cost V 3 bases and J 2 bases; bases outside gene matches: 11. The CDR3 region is CASSLLRRLAGDPYEQYF. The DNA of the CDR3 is TGTGCCAGCAGCTTGCTCCGCCGACTAGCGGGGGATCCCTACGAGCAGTACTTC.

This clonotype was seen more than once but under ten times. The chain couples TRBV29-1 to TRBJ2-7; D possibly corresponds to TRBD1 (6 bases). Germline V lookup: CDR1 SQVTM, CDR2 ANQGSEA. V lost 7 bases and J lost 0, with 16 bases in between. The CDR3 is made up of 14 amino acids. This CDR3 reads CSGRRGHSSYEQYF. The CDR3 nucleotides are TGCAGCGGGCGTCGGGGACATAGCTCCTACGAGCAGTACTTC.

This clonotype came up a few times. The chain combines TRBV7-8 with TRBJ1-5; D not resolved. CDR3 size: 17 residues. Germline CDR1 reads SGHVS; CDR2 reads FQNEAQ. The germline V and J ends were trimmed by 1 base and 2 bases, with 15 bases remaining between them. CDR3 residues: CASSLGSLMERNQPQHF. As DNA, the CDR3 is TGTGCCAGCAGCTTAGGGTCGCTCATGGAGCGCAATCAGCCCCAGCATTTT.

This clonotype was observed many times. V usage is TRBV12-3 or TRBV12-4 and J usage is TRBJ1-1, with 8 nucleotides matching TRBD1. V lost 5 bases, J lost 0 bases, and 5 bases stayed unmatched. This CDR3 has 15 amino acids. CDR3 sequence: CASSPRQGMNTEAFF. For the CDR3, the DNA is TGTGCCAGCAGTCCTCGACAGGGGATGAACACTGAAGCTTTCTTT.

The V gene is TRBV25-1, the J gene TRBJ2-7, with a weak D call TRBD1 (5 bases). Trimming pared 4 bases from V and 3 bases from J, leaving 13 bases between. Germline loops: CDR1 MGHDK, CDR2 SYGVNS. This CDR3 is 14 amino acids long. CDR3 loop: CASSGSDTFYEQYF. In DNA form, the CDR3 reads TGTGCCAGCAGTGGGTCGGACACCTTCTACGAGCAGTACTTC.

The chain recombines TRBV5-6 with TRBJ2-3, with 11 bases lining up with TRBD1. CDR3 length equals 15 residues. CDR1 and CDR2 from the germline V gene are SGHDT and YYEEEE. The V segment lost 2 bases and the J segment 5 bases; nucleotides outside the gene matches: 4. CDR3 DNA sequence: TGTGCCAGCAGCTTAACCGGGACAGGGGGAGATACGCAGTATTTT. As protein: CASSLTGTGGDTQYF.

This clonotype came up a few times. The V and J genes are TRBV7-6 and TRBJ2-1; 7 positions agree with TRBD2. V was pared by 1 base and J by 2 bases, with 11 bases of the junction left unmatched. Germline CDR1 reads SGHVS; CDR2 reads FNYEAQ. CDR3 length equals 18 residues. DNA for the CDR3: TGTGCCAGCAGCTTAGGGCGTGCGGGGCGGGAGCCCTACAATGAGCAGTTCTTC. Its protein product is CASSLGRAGREPYNEQFF.

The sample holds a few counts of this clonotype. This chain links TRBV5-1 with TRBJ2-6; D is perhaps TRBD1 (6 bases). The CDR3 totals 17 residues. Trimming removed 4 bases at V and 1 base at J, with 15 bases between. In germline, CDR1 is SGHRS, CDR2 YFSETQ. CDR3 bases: TGCGCCAGCAGCCTCTCAGGGGTGAAGTCTGGGGCCAACGTCCTGACTTTC. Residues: CASSLSGVKSGANVLTF.

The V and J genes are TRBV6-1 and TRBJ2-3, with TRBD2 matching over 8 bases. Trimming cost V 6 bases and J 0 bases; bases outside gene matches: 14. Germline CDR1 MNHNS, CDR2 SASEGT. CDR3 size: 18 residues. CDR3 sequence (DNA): TGTGCCAGCAGCCCCTCGGGCGAGCGGGGGACTAGCACAGATACGCAGTATTTT. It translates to CASSPSGERGTSTDTQYF.

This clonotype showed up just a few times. The CDR3 DNA sequence: TGCAGTGCCAGTGCGAGTGGTCGGGATCGTTCAGATACGCAGTATTTT. This gives the protein CSASASGRDRSDTQYF. This chain uses TRBV20-1 with TRBJ2-3, with a possible D match to TRBD2 (5 bases). CDR1 and CDR2 (germline): DFQATT, SNEGSKA (reference sequence). Trimming pared 6 bases from V and 4 bases from J, leaving 23 bases between. The CDR3 is 16 residues long.

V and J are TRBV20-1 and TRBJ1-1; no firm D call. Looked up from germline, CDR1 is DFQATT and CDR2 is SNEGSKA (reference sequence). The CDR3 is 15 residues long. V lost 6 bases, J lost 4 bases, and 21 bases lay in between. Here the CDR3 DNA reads TGCAGTGCCGAGCGGGGAGACCTCGTTCGCACTGAAGCTTTCTTT. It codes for CSAERGDLVRTEAFF.

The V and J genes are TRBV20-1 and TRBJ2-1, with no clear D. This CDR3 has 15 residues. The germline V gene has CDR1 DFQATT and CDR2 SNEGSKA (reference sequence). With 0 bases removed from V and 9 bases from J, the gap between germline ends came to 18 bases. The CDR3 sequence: CSARDPGSWTGEQFF. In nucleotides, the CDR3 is TGCAGTGCTAGAGATCCCGGGTCATGGACGGGTGAGCAGTTCTTC.